The 28 T cell receptor beta chains reported below all come from one sample, sequenced in a study of response to subunit inactivated influenza vaccine. TCRdb used MiXCR to reprocess the RT-PCR reads, holding one entry per CDR3 protein. The table includes 800,000 or so distinct CDR3 sequences, 21% detected once. Sequencing used PBMCs from blood, obtained 5 days after vaccination. Receptor source: a man aged 45 to 65 who received an inactivated influenza vaccine.

V is TRBV20-1 and J is TRBJ2-1; 9 positions match TRBD1. The CDR3 contains 14 residues. Unmatched junction bases numbered 10, after V lost 6 bases and J lost 7 bases. Germline V CDR1 and CDR2: DFQATT, SNEGSKA (reference sequence). The CDR3: CSAPRGTGKNEQFF. The CDR3 DNA reads TGCAGTGCACCCAGAGGGACAGGGAAGAATGAGCAGTTCTTC.

The chain carries TRBV5-8 and TRBJ2-7; TRBD2 matches 11 bases. The CDR3 is 17 amino acids. The V segment lost 0 bases and the J segment 0 bases; nucleotides outside the gene matches: 5. Germline CDR1 is SGHTS and CDR2 is YDEGEE. The CDR3, as DNA: TGTGCCAGCAGCTTGGCAACTAGCGGGGGTTTCTCCTACGAGCAGTACTTC. Amino acids: CASSLATSGGFSYEQYF. Based on the CDR3 plus reference TRBV5-8 and TRBJ2-7, the full variable domain is EAGVTQSPTHLIKTRGQQATLRCSPISGHTSVYWYQQALGLGLQFLLWYDEGEERNRGNFPPRFSGRQFPNYSSELNVNALELEDSALYLCASSLATSGGFSYEQYFGPGTRLTVT.

The chain employs TRBV3-1 and TRBJ2-1; D is unresolved. The CDR3 spans 13 residues. Trimming left V 3 bases short and J 7 bases short, with 10 bases between. The germline CDR1 and CDR2 sequences are LGHDT and YNNKEL (reference sequence). The CDR3, as DNA: TGTGCCAGCAGCCAGTCTACCCCTAATGAGCAGTTCTTC. This gives the protein CASSQSTPNEQFF.

The rearrangement uses TRBV6-5 and TRBJ2-1; no reliable D call. V was trimmed by 2 bases and J by 4 bases, leaving 12 bases between them. The CDR3 extends over 15 amino acids. CDR1 is MNHEY and CDR2 is SVGAGI in the germline V gene. In nucleotides, the CDR3 is TGTGCCAGCAGTTACCAAATCCAACTTTACAATGAGCAGTTCTTC. Translating gives CASSYQIQLYNEQFF.

This clonotype was recorded a few times. This chain uses TRBV7-9 with TRBJ2-7, with 11 nucleotides matching TRBD2. The CDR3 covers 13 residues. Germline V lookup: CDR1 SEHNR, CDR2 FQNEAQ (reference sequence). V shed 11 bases and J 6 bases; nucleotides not matched to a gene: 9. CDR3 DNA: TGTGCCGGAACCCGACTAGCGGGACGCGAGCAGTACTTC. As protein: CAGTRLAGREQYF.

The rearrangement joins TRBV29-1 to TRBJ2-1; possible D gene TRBD1, 5 bases. Between the trimmed V and J ends, which lost 2 bases and 8 bases, there was a span of 13 bases. CDR1 SQVTM and CDR2 ANQGSEA come from the germline V gene. CDR3 length: 13 residues. The CDR3 is CSVESARVDEQFF. In DNA form, the CDR3 reads TGCAGCGTTGAATCGGCCAGGGTCGATGAGCAGTTCTTC.

This clonotype was seen more than once but under ten times. V gene TRBV10-3 combines with J gene TRBJ2-1; TRBD2 matches 9 bases. This CDR3 spans 14 amino acids. V lost 4 bases, J lost 6 bases, and 4 bases stayed unmatched. The germline V gene has CDR1 ENHRY and CDR2 SYGVKD. CDR3 bases: TGTGCCATCAGTGTCGGCGGGGGGGCCAATGAGCAGTTCTTC. It translates to CAISVGGGANEQFF.

This clonotype was counted between two and nine times. V and J are TRBV12-3 or TRBV12-4 and TRBJ2-5, with 7 bases aligning to TRBD2. Trimming cost V 6 bases and J 5 bases; bases outside gene matches: 6. The CDR3 length is 13 residues. CDR3: CASSPGLVETQYF. The DNA for the CDR3 is TGTGCCAGCAGCCCCGGACTAGTGGAGACCCAGTACTTC.

The CDR3 loop is CASSYGTINEQFF. CDR3 nucleotides: TGTGCCAGCAGTTACGGGACGATCAATGAGCAGTTCTTC. The chain couples TRBV6-2 or TRBV6-3 to TRBJ2-1, with D perhaps TRBD1 or TRBD2 (5 bases each). Germline CDR1 MNHEY, CDR2 SVGEGT. V lost 2 bases, J lost 6 bases, and 8 bases lay in between. There are 13 residues in the CDR3.

This clonotype was counted only a few times. The chain carries TRBV6-5 and TRBJ2-4; no definite D call. Germline V gives CDR1 MNHEY, CDR2 SVGAGI. The CDR3 contains 15 residues. V was pared by 0 bases and J by 11 bases, with 17 bases between. In nucleotides, the CDR3 is TGTGCCAGCAGTTACTCTATCGGGCCAGGTCAGGTTCAGTACTTC. Translating gives CASSYSIGPGQVQYF.

The table lists this clonotype with a few counts. The chain employs TRBV4-3 and TRBJ1-1, with 7 positions matching TRBD1. This CDR3 is built from 12 residues. J was trimmed by 11 bases and V by 4 bases; bases with no gene match: 7. Germline CDR1 reads LGHNA; CDR2 reads YSLEER. CDR3: CASSRGTERAFF. The CDR3 nucleotides read TGCGCCAGCAGCCGAGGGACAGAGAGGGCTTTCTTT.

This clonotype was counted between two and nine times. The V call is TRBV29-1, the J call TRBJ2-3, with TRBD2 matching over 8 bases. The CDR3 runs 18 residues. The V gene end was trimmed by 0 bases and the J gene end by 2 bases; junction bases not matched to a gene: 13. Looked up from germline, CDR1 is SQVTM and CDR2 is ANQGSEA. The CDR3 DNA sequence: TGCAGCGTTGAAGATCGATTCGGGGGGGGCCGATTCACAGATACGCAGTATTTT. It specifies CSVEDRFGGGRFTDTQYF.

The gene calls are TRBV9 and TRBJ2-2; 9 bases map to TRBD1. With 3 bases clipped from V and 6 bases from J, the junction kept 3 bases outside the gene matches. In germline, CDR1 is SGDLS, CDR2 YYNGEE. The length of the CDR3 is 14 residues. CDR3 residues: CASSATGGAGELFF. The CDR3 coding sequence is TGTGCCAGCAGCGCGACAGGGGGGGCCGGGGAGCTGTTTTTT.

This clonotype turned up a few times. This chain links TRBV3-1 with TRBJ2-7, with D unclear. This CDR3 is built from 15 residues. Trimming removed 1 base from V and 0 bases from J, with 10 bases in between. Germline CDR1 and CDR2: LGHDT and YNNKEL (reference sequence). The chain's CDR3 is CASSQGWTSSYEQYF. CDR3 in DNA: TGTGCCAGCAGCCAAGGTTGGACGAGCTCCTACGAGCAGTACTTC.

Comments on this clonotype: Germline and junction disagree at one end, which may indicate a read error. V is TRBV4-2 and J is TRBJ1-6; 9 bases match TRBD1. The CDR3 runs to 16 residues. Germline V gene sequence: CDR1 LGHNA, CDR2 YNFKEQ. The CDR3 loop is CASSPETGTGNSPLHF. For the CDR3, the DNA is TGTGCCAGTAGCCCAGAAACCGGGACAGGGAACTCACCCCTCCACTTT.

This clonotype was recorded at least ten times. V is TRBV7-9 and J is TRBJ2-7, with D possibly matching TRBD2 (6 bases). The CDR3 extends over 14 amino acids. V lost 5 bases to trimming and J lost 0 bases, with 11 bases between them. Germline CDR1 and CDR2: SEHNR and FQNEAQ (reference sequence). Written as DNA, the CDR3 is TGTGCCAGCAGCCCCGGGACTCGCTCCTACGAGCAGTACTTC. Its protein product is CASSPGTRSYEQYF. Full variable domain (rest looked up from reference TRBV7-9 and TRBJ2-7): DTGVSQNPRHKITKRGQNVTFRCDPISEHNRLYWYRQTLGQGPEFLTYFQNEAQLEKSRLLSDRFSAERPKGSFSTLEIQRTEQGDSAMYLCASSPGTRSYEQYFGPGTRLTVT.

The V call is TRBV5-1, the J call TRBJ1-6; 8 nucleotides agree with TRBD1. With V trimmed by 4 bases and J by 7 bases, 7 bases remained unmatched. Per germline, CDR1 SGHRS and CDR2 YFSETQ. The CDR3 covers 15 residues. The CDR3 protein is CASSQDRGVNSPLHF. In nucleotides, the CDR3 is TGCGCCAGCAGCCAAGACAGGGGAGTCAATTCACCCCTCCACTTT.

This sequence joins TRBV11-2 and TRBJ2-1, with 13 bases aligning to TRBD2. CDR3 length equals 21 residues. With 0 bases clipped from V and 4 bases from J, the junction kept 15 bases outside the gene matches. Per germline, CDR1 SGHAT and CDR2 FQNNGV. CDR3 DNA sequence: TGTGCCAGCAGCTTAGACCCCCTACTAGCGGGGGGGCTCCCAACGTACAATGAGCAGTTCTTC. As protein: CASSLDPLLAGGLPTYNEQFF.

This clonotype has just a few counts. The chain uses TRBV20-1 and TRBJ1-4, with D unclear. Trimming shortened V by 1 base and J by 4 bases, and 10 bases separated the two germline ends. The germline V gene encodes CDR1 DFQATT and CDR2 SNEGSKA (reference sequence). The CDR3 is made up of 14 amino acids. CDR3 region: CSARGLMDNEKLFF. CDR3 in DNA: TGCAGTGCTAGAGGGCTGATGGATAATGAAAAACTGTTTTTT.

This clonotype was observed a few times. This chain connects TRBV6-1 to TRBJ2-3; D unclear. The CDR3 consists of 15 residues. V was clipped by 4 bases and J by 1 base, with 12 bases between them. The germline gives CDR1 MNHNS, CDR2 SASEGT. This CDR3 reads CASSVMMGGTDTQYF. CDR3 coding DNA: TGTGCCAGCAGTGTGATGATGGGTGGCACAGATACGCAGTATTTT.

A few counts support this clonotype. The chain links TRBV20-1 to TRBJ2-3; unclear D gene. V was trimmed by 2 bases and J by 1 base, leaving 4 bases between them. The germline V gene has CDR1 DFQATT and CDR2 SNEGSKA (reference sequence). This CDR3 is built from 12 residues. Written as DNA, the CDR3 is TGCAGTGCTAGATACGGCACAGATACGCAGTATTTT. Its translation: CSARYGTDTQYF.

The gene calls are TRBV24-1 and TRBJ2-3, with D possibly TRBD1 on 6 matching bases. The V gene's germline CDR1 is KGHDR and CDR2 SFDVKD. Deletions cut 1 base from V and 5 bases from J, with 12 bases between. This CDR3 has 15 amino acids. CDR3 DNA sequence: TGTGCCACCAGTGATTTTAGGATGGGACAAGATACGCAGTATTTT. Amino acid sequence: CATSDFRMGQDTQYF.

This clonotype was detected a few times. The rearrangement joins TRBV12-3 or TRBV12-4 to TRBJ2-7; 7 bases are a match to TRBD1. CDR3 size: 15 residues. Losses at the gene ends were 3 bases for V and 4 bases for J; bases not matched to a gene: 9. CDR3 bases: TGTGCCAGCAGTTTCCTAGGGGGCAGTTCTTACGAGCAGTACTTC. Amino acid sequence: CASSFLGGSSYEQYF.

The chain combines TRBV7-8 with TRBJ1-5, with D possibly matching TRBD1 (6 bases). The CDR3 length is 15 residues. V was trimmed by 4 bases and J by 1 base, leaving 11 bases between them. Germline CDR1 and CDR2: SGHVS and FQNEAQ. The CDR3 DNA sequence: TGTGCCAGCAGCTCAAATACAGGGAGCAATCAGCCCCAGCATTTT. Residues: CASSSNTGSNQPQHF.

This clonotype has only a few counts. V usage is TRBV4-1 and J usage is TRBJ2-1; 11 bases fit TRBD2. V lost 3 bases, J lost 8 bases, and 9 bases stayed unmatched. This CDR3 is built from 16 residues. Germline lookup yields CDR1 MGHRA and CDR2 YSYEKL. CDR3 in amino acids: CASSQIFSGGAYEQFF. The CDR3 DNA is TGCGCCAGCAGCCAGATTTTTAGCGGGGGGGCCTATGAGCAGTTCTTC.

This clonotype showed up just once. CDR3 region: CASSANDLNTGELFF. The CDR3 DNA is TGTGCCAGCAGTGCTAATGATCTAAACACCGGGGAGCTGTTTTTT. The chain uses TRBV2 and TRBJ2-2; D ambiguous. Germline CDR1 reads SNHLY; CDR2 reads FYNNEI. V shed 4 bases and J shed 2 bases, with 11 bases lying between them. This CDR3 is built from 15 residues.

On this clonotype: At one boundary the junction diverges from the germline segment, which might be a read error. CDR3 coding DNA: TGCAATGCTACGCCGGGACAGGCTATGAACACTGAAGCTTTCTTT. This codes for CNATPGQAMNTEAFF. V gene TRBV20-1 combines with J gene TRBJ1-1; 8 bases agree with TRBD1. The germline CDR1 and CDR2 sequences are DFQATT and SNEGSKA (reference sequence). CDR3 length: 15 amino acids.

The chain combines TRBV3-1 with TRBJ2-7; D possibly corresponds to TRBD1 (8 bases). The germline V gene encodes CDR1 LGHDT and CDR2 YNNKEL (reference sequence). The ends were cut back, 4 bases at V and 4 bases at J, with 20 bases in the middle. The CDR3 loop spans 16 amino acids. CDR3 amino acids: CASSLTGQGGKYEQYF. CDR3 DNA: TGTGCCAGCAGCCTTACTGGACAGGGAGGGAAGTACGAGCAGTACTTC.